Presented here are 22 T cell receptor beta chains from one specimen sequenced in a study of T cell changes during pregnancy in multiple sclerosis. TCRdb's copy holds only in-frame clones and misses some; the assay was immunoSEQ multiplex PCR. The table records about 100,000 clones, approximately 90% of them present only once. The sample in question was peripheral blood, obtained after pregnancy. The receptor set was obtained from a female donor with multiple sclerosis, enrolled in a pregnancy study.

This chain joins TRBV19 and TRBJ2-4, with TRBD2 as a possible D gene (5 bases). The germline V gene encodes CDR1 LNHDA and CDR2 SQIVND (reference sequence). The CDR3 sequence is 16 residues long. V was clipped by 3 bases and J by 7 bases, with 19 bases between them. DNA of the CDR3: TGTGCCAGTAGTATTAGACCCACCCCGAGGACTAACATTCAGTACTTC. It codes for CASSIRPTPRTNIQYF.

This chain joins TRBV13 and TRBJ2-3; D is uncertain. This CDR3 is 14 amino acids long. Deletions cut 0 bases from V and 4 bases from J, with 8 bases between. Germline values: CDR1 PRHDT, CDR2 FYEKMQ (reference sequence). CDR3 loop: CASSLGASADTQYF. In DNA form, the CDR3 reads TGTGCCAGCAGCTTAGGTGCGTCCGCAGATACGCAGTATTTT.

J is TRBJ2-5 and V is TRBV4-3; 9 bases agree with TRBD2. J gave up 3 bases and V 3 bases, and 8 bases lay outside the gene matches. The CDR3 extends over 16 amino acids. Looked up from germline, CDR1 is LGHNA and CDR2 is YSLEER. This CDR3 is CASSHEWRGGKETQYF. CDR3 bases: TGCGCCAGCAGCCATGAATGGCGGGGGGGAAAAGAGACCCAGTACTTC.

The V and J genes are TRBV19 and TRBJ2-5, with TRBD2 matching 12 bases. Germline V gene sequence: CDR1 LNHDA, CDR2 SQIVND (reference sequence). There are 14 residues in the CDR3. The V and J ends lost 5 bases and 5 bases, in that order; junction bases with no gene match: 3. CDR3 loop: CASSLGTSGETQYF. In DNA, the CDR3 is TGTGCCAGTAGTCTCGGGACTAGCGGGGAGACCCAGTACTTC.

The V call is TRBV13, the J call TRBJ1-5; 7 bases map to TRBD1. The junction had 1 base not matched to a gene; V was cut back by 1 base and J by 7 bases. This CDR3 region has 13 residues. CDR1 PRHDT and CDR2 FYEKMQ come from the germline V gene (reference sequence). The CDR3 DNA is TGTGCCAGCAGCTTAGCCAGGGGGCAGCCCCAGCATTTT. Protein: CASSLARGQPQHF.

The J gene is TRBJ2-3, the V gene TRBV7-2, with a tentative D call TRBD1 (5 bases). Between the trimmed V and J ends, which lost 1 base and 2 bases, there was a span of 7 bases. The CDR3 spans 14 residues. In germline, CDR1 is SGHTA, CDR2 FQGNSA. CDR3 protein: CASSLDRYTDTQYF. CDR3 bases: TGTGCCAGCAGCTTAGACAGGTACACAGATACGCAGTATTTT.

The rearrangement links TRBV6-1 to TRBJ1-1; 9 bases agree with TRBD1. The J segment lost 0 bases and the V segment lost 4 bases, leaving 6 bases of the junction unmatched. The CDR3 has 16 residues. Germline CDR1 and CDR2: MNHNS and SASEGT. The CDR3 loop is CASSVMGQGLNTEAFF. The CDR3 DNA follows: TGTGCCAGCAGTGTAATGGGACAGGGATTGAACACTGAAGCTTTCTTT.

V is TRBV27 and J is TRBJ2-2; 13 bases map to TRBD2. The CDR3 loop spans 20 amino acids. Germline lookup yields CDR1 MNHEY and CDR2 SMNVEV (reference sequence). Trimming took 5 bases from V and 7 from J; bases not matched to a gene: 19. CDR3 loop: CASSLATSGGALNPGGELFF. The CDR3 nucleotides read TGTGCCAGCAGTCTAGCTACTAGCGGGGGGGCCCTGAATCCGGGCGGGGAGCTGTTTTTT.

The chain employs TRBV5-4 and TRBJ2-7; D call uncertain. This CDR3 comprises 13 residues. Between the trimmed V and J ends, which lost 0 bases and 2 bases, there was a span of 6 bases. CDR1 is SGHNT, CDR2 YYREEE, per germline (reference sequence). CDR3 sequence: CASSLDYPYEQYF. Here the CDR3 DNA reads TGTGCCAGCAGCTTGGACTACCCCTACGAGCAGTACTTC.

CDR3 protein: CASSLGTTYSPLHF. Here the CDR3 DNA reads TGTGCCAGCAGCTTAGGCACAACGTATTCACCCCTCCACTTT. The chain couples TRBV13 to TRBJ1-6; no reliable D call. The CDR3 length is 14 residues. Trimming removed 0 bases at V and 8 bases at J, with 8 bases between. Germline V gives CDR1 PRHDT, CDR2 FYEKMQ (reference sequence). Together with reference TRBV13 and TRBJ1-6, the CDR3 gives the full variable domain: AAGVIQSPRHLIKEKRETATLKCYPIPRHDTVYWYQQGPGQDPQFLISFYEKMQSDKGSIPDRFSAQQFSDYHSELNMSSLELGDSALYFCASSLGTTYSPLHFGNGTRLTVT.

The V gene is TRBV28, the J gene TRBJ2-7, with D possibly being TRBD1 (8 bases). V was clipped by 7 bases and J by 1 base, with 26 bases between them. This CDR3 spans 18 amino acids. Germline CDR1 reads MDHEN; CDR2 reads SYDVKM. This CDR3 reads CASNDRGLFSGPSYEQYF. The CDR3 DNA reads TGTGCCAGCAATGACAGGGGACTATTTAGCGGACCTTCCTACGAGCAGTACTTC.

The chain carries TRBV29-1 and TRBJ2-3; 12 bases align to TRBD2. The V gene's germline CDR1 is SQVTM and CDR2 ANQGSEA. The CDR3 sequence is 14 residues long. V lost 7 bases, J lost 4 bases, and 6 bases stayed unmatched. CDR3 DNA: TGCAGCGGATGGACTAGCGGGGTATCAGATACGCAGTATTTT. The encoded protein is CSGWTSGVSDTQYF.

The chain combines TRBV5-6 with TRBJ1-3; D gene uncertain. CDR3 length: 12 amino acids. V was trimmed by 1 base and J by 3 bases, leaving 2 bases between them. From germline, CDR1 is SGHDT and CDR2 YYEEEE. The CDR3 DNA reads TGTGCCAGCAGCTTGTATGGAAACACCATATATTTT. The encoded protein is CASSLYGNTIYF. Filled out from reference TRBV5-6 and TRBJ1-3, the complete variable domain reads DAGVTQSPTHLIKTRGQQVTLRCSPKSGHDTVSWYQQALGQGPQFIFQYYEEEERQRGNFPDRFSGHQFPNYSSELNVNALLLGDSALYLCASSLYGNTIYFGEGSWLTVV.

The gene calls are TRBV4-3 and TRBJ1-2; a weak D match, TRBD1 (5 bases). The CDR3 has 15 amino acids. The germline V gene encodes CDR1 LGHNA and CDR2 YSLEER. V shed 0 bases and J shed 0 bases, with 8 bases lying between them. Written as DNA, the CDR3 is TGCGCCAGCAGCCAAGATTTGACAGCTAACTATGGCTACACCTTC. This gives the protein CASSQDLTANYGYTF.

The rearrangement uses TRBV6-1 and TRBJ2-7; D not resolved. Germline loops: CDR1 MNHNS, CDR2 SASEGT. The CDR3 runs 19 residues. Trimming shortened V by 0 bases and J by 3 bases, and 24 bases separated the two germline ends. DNA of the CDR3: TGTGCCAGCAGTGAAGCCGCACCGCGTACATATCCTGGGCACTACGAGCAGTACTTC. As protein: CASSEAAPRTYPGHYEQYF.

The DNA of the CDR3 is TGTGCCAGCGTAAGACAGGGGGCGGGCACTGAAGCTTTCTTT. Protein product: CASVRQGAGTEAFF. The J gene is TRBJ1-1, the V gene TRBV6-6; the match to TRBD1 covers 10 bases. This CDR3 is built from 14 residues. V lost 8 bases to trimming and J lost 4 bases; unmatched junction nucleotides: 7. From germline, CDR1 is MNHNY and CDR2 SVGAGI (reference sequence).

The CDR3 DNA follows: TGTGCCAGCAGCTTAGCACAGGGCAATCAGCCCCAGCATTTT. This sequence encodes CASSLAQGNQPQHF. The J gene is TRBJ1-5, the V gene TRBV11-2, with D perhaps matching TRBD1 (5 bases). The CDR3 has 14 amino acids. The germline CDR1 and CDR2 sequences are SGHAT and FQNNGV. V was clipped by 1 base and J by 2 bases, with 6 bases between them.

In its sample, this clone was seen once. The chain recombines TRBV6-6 with TRBJ1-6; a possible D gene is TRBD1 (6 bases). The CDR3 is made up of 15 amino acids. The V end lost 8 bases, the J end lost 0 bases, and 11 bases lay between the germline ends. Germline V gene data show CDR1 as MNHNY and CDR2 as SVGAGI (reference sequence). CDR3 residues: CASHRVGSYNSPLHF. CDR3 DNA sequence: TGTGCCAGCCACAGGGTGGGCTCCTATAATTCACCCCTCCACTTT.

This chain joins TRBV7-8 and TRBJ2-5; D gene ambiguous. CDR1 and CDR2 from the germline V gene are SGHVS and FQNEAQ. There are 15 residues in the CDR3. The ends were cut back, 3 bases at V and 2 bases at J, with 13 bases in the middle. The CDR3 bases are TGTGCCAGCAGCTTGCGGCGGCTCCTACAAGAGACCCAGTACTTC. The encoded protein is CASSLRRLLQETQYF.

CDR3 sequence: CASRASGTSYNEQFF. The CDR3 bases are TGTGCCAGCAGGGCTAGCGGGACGTCCTACAATGAGCAGTTCTTC. V is TRBV11-2 and J is TRBJ2-1; 9 positions agree with TRBD2. Trimming took 6 bases from V and 1 from J; bases not matched to a gene: 4. The CDR3 runs 15 residues. CDR1 is SGHAT, CDR2 FQNNGV, per germline.

The rearrangement joins TRBV5-1 to TRBJ2-1; TRBD2 agrees at 10 bases. With 1 base clipped from V and 3 bases from J, the junction kept 10 bases outside the gene matches. Germline loops: CDR1 SGHRS, CDR2 YFSETQ. The CDR3 spans 18 residues. The CDR3 is CASSLTPTSGRLYNEQFF. In nucleotides, the CDR3 is TGCGCCAGCAGCTTGACACCGACTAGCGGGCGACTCTACAATGAGCAGTTCTTC.

This clone appeared once. This chain uses TRBV2 with TRBJ2-1; 8 bases line up with TRBD1. Germline assignment: CDR1 SNHLY and CDR2 FYNNEI. Unmatched junction bases numbered 9, after V lost 7 bases and J lost 4 bases. The length of the CDR3 is 15 residues. The CDR3 here is CASNEGTGVYNEQFF. For the CDR3, the DNA is TGTGCCAGCAACGAAGGGACAGGCGTATACAATGAGCAGTTCTTC.